This TCR beta chain was retrieved from a study of blood T cell repertoires in COVID-19. Study-wide context: From the United States, Italy and Spain came samples of acute and convalescent COVID-19. T cells, B-cell-depleted T cells, or PBMCs supplied cDNA or gDNA.

This clone was seen just once. Per the original methods: From reference gene primer amplification, estimates of nucleated cell counts were derived. The data were produced by immunoSEQ multiplex PCR, yet TCRdb's version contains in-frame clones alone and is incomplete. The V and J calls and clone size were taken over from that table, and D and trimming were inferred from the DNA. The table lists 180,000 or so clones, 70% to 85% of them singletons. This clonotype originated in a woman aged 80 or over with acute or convalescent COVID-19. Sequencing was done on a sample of peripheral blood.

In DNA form, the CDR3 reads TGTGCCAGCAGACCCGGGACAGATGAAGCTTTCTTT. Translating it yields CASRPGTDEAFF. The chain joins TRBV6-5 to TRBJ1-1; 7 nucleotides align to TRBD1. The CDR3 contains 12 residues. In germline, CDR1 is MNHEY, CDR2 SVGAGI. The V segment lost 6 bases and the J segment 7 bases; nucleotides outside the gene matches: 5.